Listed below are T cell receptor beta chains from one sample, sequenced in a study of cytomegalovirus exposure and HLA in healthy donors. The assay was immunoSEQ multiplex PCR, and TCRdb's table has in-frame clones only and misses some. This repertoire shows some 150,000 clones, roughly 79% found once; its top ten account for under 15%. Sample: PBMCs. The receptor source for this set is a woman between 50 and 59 years old in good health and CMV-seronegative. Each CDR3 is given with its conserved first and last residue. The order of the fields is CDR3 protein, CDR3 DNA, D gene, clone size, J gene, V gene. D genes are given only for firm matches. The size entry is marked missing in some rows and otherwise reads once, few, many or a size class.

CAWSVRGGANVLTF	TGTGCCTGGAGTGTCAGAGGGGGGGCCAACGTCCTGACTTTC	.	once	TRBJ2-6	TRBV30
CASSSRRGNQPQHF	TGTGCCAGCAGCTCCCGGAGGGGCAATCAGCCCCAGCATTTT	.	once	TRBJ1-5	TRBV5-8
CASSSPGQQTDTQYF	TGTGCCAGCAGCTCCCCGGGACAGCAGACAGATACGCAGTATTTT	TRBD1	.	TRBJ2-3	TRBV13
CASSQMNTGELFF	TGTGCCAGTAGCCAGATGAACACCGGGGAGCTGTTTTTT	.	.	TRBJ2-2	TRBV19
CASSHLSSGGASEQFF	TGTGCCAGTAGCCACCTTTCTAGCGGGGGGGCCTCTGAGCAGTTCTTC	TRBD2	.	TRBJ2-1	TRBV19
CASSLDVHSYTF	TGTGCCAGCAGCTTAGATGTGCACAGCTACACCTTC	.	.	TRBJ1-2	TRBV7-9
CASSGTGGYEQYF	TGTGCCAGCAGCGGGACAGGCGGCTACGAGCAGTACTTC	TRBD1	few	TRBJ2-7	TRBV11-2
CASTPAGATGELFF	TGTGCCAGCACCCCGGCGGGGGCGACCGGGGAGCTGTTTTTT	.	.	TRBJ2-2	TRBV28
CASSEIRGTEAFF	TGTGCCAGCAGTGAAATCAGGGGCACTGAAGCTTTCTTT	.	.	TRBJ1-1	TRBV6-1
CASSLRGQHGYTF	TGTGCCAGCAGCCTCAGGGGGCAGCATGGCTACACCTTC	TRBD1	.	TRBJ1-2	TRBV5-4
CASSSSPLTGTQYF	TGTGCCAGCAGCTCAAGTCCCCTTACGGGGACGCAGTATTTT	.	.	TRBJ2-3	TRBV7-2
CASARETSGNTIYF	TGTGCCAGCGCCAGGGAAACCTCTGGAAACACCATATATTTT	.	.	TRBJ1-3	TRBV6-5
CASSPDRNYGYTF	TGTGCCAGCAGTCCAGACAGGAACTATGGCTACACCTTC	.	.	TRBJ1-2	TRBV7-6
CASSADRANYGYTF	TGTGCCAGCAGCGCGGACAGGGCTAACTATGGCTACACCTTC	TRBD1	.	TRBJ1-2	TRBV7-9
CASSPLAGGWNTGELFF	TGTGCCAGCAGCCCTCTAGCGGGAGGGTGGAACACCGGGGAGCTGTTTTTT	TRBD2	.	TRBJ2-2	TRBV5-4
CASSAVTGFATEAFF	TGTGCCAGCAGCGCCGTAACAGGGTTTGCCACTGAAGCTTTCTTT	.	.	TRBJ1-1	TRBV9
CASSAGFAEAFF	TGTGCCAGCAGTGCGGGTTTTGCTGAAGCTTTCTTT	.	.	TRBJ1-1	TRBV25-1
CASSLTSGAYDGTDTQYF	TGTGCCAGCTCTCTCACTAGCGGGGCCTATGACGGCACAGATACGCAGTATTTT	TRBD2	.	TRBJ2-3	TRBV18
CASSVSGLETQYF	TGTGCCAGCAGCGTATCAGGGCTTGAGACCCAGTACTTC	.	once	TRBJ2-5	TRBV9
CASSRAGATDTQYF	TGTGCCAGTAGTAGAGCGGGAGCCACAGATACGCAGTATTTT	TRBD2	.	TRBJ2-3	TRBV19
CASSLSGNLYEQYF	TGTGCCAGCAGTTTATCCGGGAATCTCTACGAGCAGTACTTC	.	.	TRBJ2-7	TRBV27
CASSGGANVLTF	TGTGCCAGCAGCGGGGGGGCCAACGTCCTGACTTTC	.	.	TRBJ2-6	TRBV28
CASSLVRVWGNQPQHF	TGTGCCAGCAGCTTGGTCAGGGTGTGGGGCAATCAGCCCCAGCATTTT	.	.	TRBJ1-5	TRBV5-8
CASRKVGYNEQFF	TGTGCCAGCAGGAAGGTCGGGTACAATGAGCAGTTCTTC	.	.	TRBJ2-1	TRBV6-1
CASRFSGKRQGKSSGNTIYF	TGTGCAAGTCGCTTCTCAGGTAAGAGACAGGGTAAATCCTCTGGAAACACCATATATTTT	.	.	TRBJ1-3	TRBV12-2
CASSTSGIHYEQYF	TGTGCCAGCAGCACCTCCGGGATACACTACGAGCAGTACTTC	.	.	TRBJ2-7	TRBV7-9
CASSRDRDYEQYF	TGCGCCAGCAGCCGAGACAGGGATTACGAGCAGTACTTC	TRBD1	.	TRBJ2-7	TRBV4-1
CSSSLNGLGNTQYF	TGTTCCAGCAGCTTAAACGGACTAGGGAATACGCAGTATTTT	TRBD2	.	TRBJ2-3	TRBV7-9
CASSVEGPLSGNTIYF	TGTGCCAGCAGCGTAGAGGGGCCCCTCTCTGGAAACACCATATATTTT	.	few	TRBJ1-3	TRBV9
CASSAAPGGYEQYF	TGTGCCAGCAGTGCCGCCCCGGGGGGCTACGAGCAGTACTTC	TRBD2	.	TRBJ2-7	TRBV28
CASSPGTGANTEAFF	TGTGCCAGCAGCCCTGGGACAGGGGCGAACACTGAAGCTTTCTTT	TRBD1	.	TRBJ1-1	TRBV11-2
CASSSDRGEQYF	TGTGCCAGCAGCTCCGACAGGGGTGAGCAGTACTTC	TRBD1	.	TRBJ2-7	TRBV7-9
CASSVRAGVGTDTQYF	TGTGCCAGCAGCGTAAGGGCGGGAGTAGGAACAGATACGCAGTATTTT	TRBD2	once	TRBJ2-3	TRBV9
CAIGQALGNEQFF	TGTGCCATTGGACAGGCCCTAGGTAATGAGCAGTTCTTC	TRBD1	.	TRBJ2-1	TRBV7-7
CASSLEARGWLPGNTIYF	TGTGCCAGCAGCTTAGAGGCCAGGGGGTGGCTCCCCGGAAACACCATATATTTT	TRBD1	few	TRBJ1-3	TRBV11-3
CASSQGLAGADGQFF	TGTGCCAGCAGCCAGGGACTAGCGGGAGCTGATGGGCAGTTCTTC	TRBD2	once	TRBJ2-1	TRBV7-9
CASSLSRAGELFF	TGTGCCAGCAGCTTATCCCGGGCCGGGGAGCTGTTTTTT	.	.	TRBJ2-2	TRBV11-2
CASSPLSGSSYNEQFF	TGTGCCAGCTCACCACTCAGCGGGAGCTCCTACAATGAGCAGTTCTTC	TRBD2	.	TRBJ2-1	TRBV18
CASSLDLSGDEQYF	TGTGCCAGCAGCTTAGACTTATCCGGAGACGAGCAGTACTTC	.	.	TRBJ2-7	TRBV7-2
CASSRPDRGLSPLHF	TGCGCCAGCAGCCGGCCGGACAGGGGACTTTCCCCCCTCCACTTT	TRBD1	.	TRBJ1-6	TRBV4-1
CASSVPQGAGNTEAFF	TGCGCCAGCAGCGTACCACAGGGGGCCGGGAACACTGAAGCTTTCTTT	TRBD1	.	TRBJ1-1	TRBV4-3
CASSYSSGGLNTEAFF	TGTGCCAGCAGTTACTCGAGCGGGGGTTTGAACACTGAAGCTTTCTTT	.	few	TRBJ1-1	TRBV6-6
CASSDGTWVAGELFF	TGTGCCAGCAGCGACGGGACTTGGGTCGCCGGGGAGCTGTTTTTT	.	few	TRBJ2-2	TRBV5-4
CASSLPVGVAGGADTGELFF	TGTGCCAGCAGTTTACCCGTCGGGGTAGCGGGAGGGGCGGACACCGGGGAGCTGTTTTTT	TRBD2	.	TRBJ2-2	TRBV28
CASSASGGSDTQYF	TGCGCCAGCAGCGCTAGCGGGGGGTCAGATACGCAGTATTTT	TRBD2	.	TRBJ2-3	TRBV5-1
CAWSARPGTYEQYF	TGTGCCTGGAGTGCCCGACCCGGGACATACGAGCAGTACTTC	.	.	TRBJ2-7	TRBV30
CASSEVTGGSTGELFF	TGTGCCAGCAGTGAAGTTACGGGGGGGAGCACCGGGGAGCTGTTTTTT	TRBD2	.	TRBJ2-2	TRBV2
CASRKAGLHTDTQYF	TGTGCCAGTAGGAAAGCGGGCTTACACACAGATACGCAGTATTTT	.	.	TRBJ2-3	TRBV19
CASSLDRGTDTQYF	TGTGCCAGCAGCTTGGACAGGGGAACAGATACGCAGTATTTT	TRBD1	.	TRBJ2-3	TRBV28
CASSEDRGSNQPQHF	TGTGCCAGCAGTGAAGACAGGGGCAGCAATCAGCCCCAGCATTTT	TRBD1	.	TRBJ1-5	TRBV6-1
CASSPRTSGNFHEQYF	TGTGCCAGCAGCCCTCGGACTAGCGGGAACTTCCACGAGCAGTACTTC	TRBD2	.	TRBJ2-7	TRBV28
CASARNRETQYF	TGTGCCAGCGCCAGGAATAGGGAGACCCAGTACTTC	.	.	TRBJ2-5	TRBV19
CAYVTRATIYF	TGTGCCTACGTCACCCGCGCCACCATATATTTT	.	.	TRBJ1-3	TRBV6-4
CASSSGDGYNSPLHF	TGTGCCAGCAGCTCGGGGGACGGATATAATTCACCCCTCCACTTT	.	.	TRBJ1-6	TRBV5-5
CASSSLTDRGTDTQYF	TGTGCCAGCAGCTCCCTGACGGACAGGGGGACAGATACGCAGTATTTT	TRBD1	.	TRBJ2-3	TRBV5-6
CASSRGYPTSNQPQHF	TGTGCCAGTAGCAGGGGATACCCTACTTCCAATCAGCCCCAGCATTTT	.	.	TRBJ1-5	TRBV19
CASSPGYYNEQFF	TGTGCCAGTAGTCCGGGATACTACAATGAGCAGTTCTTC	.	.	TRBJ2-1	TRBV19